This entry lists 23 T cell receptor beta chains sequenced from one sample in a study of blood T cell repertoires in COVID-19. Profiled with immunoSEQ multiplex PCR; TCRdb holds only in-frame clones, not every one. The table records about 100,000 clones, around four fifths of them present only once. Sequenced material: peripheral blood. Source of these receptors: a man in his forties or fifties with active or convalescent COVID-19.

The rearrangement uses TRBV3-1 (or the pseudogene TRBV3-2) and TRBJ2-3, with D unresolved. The CDR3 is 13 amino acids. Per germline, CDR1 LGHDT and CDR2 YNNKEL (reference sequence). The ends were cut back, 4 bases at V and 0 bases at J, with 5 bases in the middle. The CDR3 reads CASSPESTDTQYF. CDR3 DNA: TGTGCCAGCAGCCCCGAGAGCACAGATACGCAGTATTTT.

The rearrangement joins TRBV5-1 to TRBJ2-1, with 8 bases identical to TRBD1. Germline CDR1 is SGHRS and CDR2 is YFSETQ. This CDR3 region has 15 residues. V lost 4 bases and J lost 4; bases outside the gene matches: 7. CDR3 sequence (DNA): TGCGCCAGCAGCCCCGGACAGGGAAGGTACAATGAGCAGTTCTTC. This sequence encodes CASSPGQGRYNEQFF.

The gene calls are TRBV6-1 and TRBJ1-2; D is uncertain. Between the trimmed V and J ends, which lost 3 bases and 7 bases, there was a span of 3 bases. The CDR3 sequence is 10 residues long. Germline V gene sequence: CDR1 MNHNS, CDR2 SASEGT. The CDR3 is CASSDGGYTF. The CDR3 bases are TGTGCCAGCAGTGACGGTGGCTACACCTTC.

This clone ranks as large. The J gene is TRBJ1-2, the V gene TRBV5-4, with 10 bases matching TRBD1. V gave up 4 bases and J gave up 7 bases; unmatched junction bases: 10. Germline V CDR1 and CDR2: SGHNT, YYREEE (reference sequence). The CDR3 consists of 15 residues. Here the CDR3 reads CASSPQGTGEGGYTF. CDR3 in DNA: TGTGCCAGCAGCCCGCAGGGGACAGGGGAGGGTGGCTACACCTTC.

This chain uses TRBV24-1 with TRBJ1-5, with TRBD1 as a possible D gene (6 bases). Deletions cut 4 bases from V and 6 bases from J, with 9 bases between. The CDR3 contains 13 residues. Germline assignment: CDR1 KGHDR and CDR2 SFDVKD. The CDR3 protein is CATSDRTVQPQHF. The CDR3 DNA follows: TGTGCCACCAGTGACCGGACAGTTCAGCCCCAGCATTTT.

This chain links TRBV4-2 with TRBJ2-7; 8 positions agree with TRBD2. This CDR3 spans 16 amino acids. Trimming cost V 3 bases and J 1 base; bases outside gene matches: 8. In germline, CDR1 is LGHNA, CDR2 YNFKEQ. The CDR3 reads CASSQVPGLESYEQYF. The CDR3 bases are TGTGCCAGCAGCCAGGTGCCGGGACTAGAATCCTACGAGCAGTACTTC.

This rearrangement joins TRBV19 to TRBJ1-1; TRBD1 agrees at 9 bases. CDR3 length equals 15 residues. V lost 1 base and J lost 4; bases outside the gene matches: 4. CDR1 is LNHDA and CDR2 is SQIVND in the germline V gene (reference sequence). In DNA form, the CDR3 reads TGTGCCAGTAGTATAGTGGACAGGGGAACCACTGAAGCTTTCTTT. Its translation: CASSIVDRGTTEAFF.

CDR3 nucleotides: TGTGCCAGCAGCCCACCGGGGGTGGGGGCCAACGTCCTGACTTTC. Its translation: CASSPPGVGANVLTF. This chain links TRBV3-1 (or the pseudogene TRBV3-2) with TRBJ2-6; TRBD2 is a possible D gene (6 bases). Germline assignment: CDR1 LGHDT and CDR2 YNNKEL (reference sequence). The V gene lost 4 bases and the J gene lost 4 bases, with 11 bases spanning the gap. The CDR3 runs 15 residues.

This clone came up once. The V call is TRBV3-1 (or the pseudogene TRBV3-2), the J call TRBJ2-5; the match to TRBD1 covers 7 bases. From germline, CDR1 is LGHDT and CDR2 YNNKEL (reference sequence). This CDR3 region has 16 residues. The V and J ends lost 1 base and 0 bases, in that order; junction bases with no gene match: 5. The CDR3 coding sequence is TGTGCCAGCAGCCAAGCTGGGACAGAGTACCAAGAGACCCAGTACTTC. This gives the protein CASSQAGTEYQETQYF.

This chain connects TRBV24-1 to TRBJ2-7; 8 nucleotides line up with TRBD1. Germline V lookup: CDR1 KGHDR, CDR2 SFDVKD. This CDR3 region has 15 residues. J gave up 0 bases and V 7 bases, and 7 bases lay outside the gene matches. The CDR3 spells CATSRGPESSYEQYF. CDR3 in DNA: TGTGCCACCAGCAGGGGGCCCGAGAGCTCCTACGAGCAGTACTTC.

This clone is a singleton in its sample. The CDR3 loop is CASRPDGRGGGYTF. The CDR3, as DNA: TGTGCCAGCAGACCCGACGGAAGGGGCGGAGGCTACACCTTC. The chain carries TRBV21-1 and TRBJ1-2; TRBD1 is the table's D call and was not checked against the DNA. TRBV21-1 is flagged as a pseudogene. CDR3 size: 14 residues.

The table lists this clone with a count of one. The genes are TRBV15 and TRBJ2-7, with 10 bases lining up with TRBD1. The germline CDR1 and CDR2 sequences are LNHNV and YYDKDF (reference sequence). The CDR3 loop spans 14 amino acids. J gave up 6 bases and V 3 bases, and 5 bases lay outside the gene matches. The CDR3: CATSRGDRGSEQYF. The CDR3, as DNA: TGTGCCACCAGCAGGGGGGACAGGGGATCCGAGCAGTACTTC. Full variable domain (remainder filled in from reference TRBV15 and TRBJ2-7): DAMVIQNPRYQVTQFGKPVTLSCSQTLNHNVMYWYQQKSSQAPKLLFHYYDKDFNNEADTPDNFQSRRPNTSFCFLDIRSPGLGDTAMYLCATSRGDRGSEQYFGPGTRLTVT.

This CDR3 reads CASSARDYLTDTQYF. The CDR3 nucleotides are TGTGCCAGCAGCGCCCGGGACTACCTCACAGATACGCAGTATTTT. The chain combines TRBV5-6 with TRBJ2-3; 7 bases align to TRBD2. The V segment lost 4 bases and the J segment 2 bases; nucleotides outside the gene matches: 7. Germline-derived CDR1 and CDR2 are SGHDT and YYEEEE. There are 15 residues in the CDR3.

The chain uses TRBV11-3 and TRBJ2-2, with D possibly TRBD2 on 5 matching bases. This CDR3 comprises 15 residues. The germline V and J ends were trimmed by 1 base and 5 bases, with 11 bases remaining between them. Germline V gene lookup returns CDR1 SGHNT and CDR2 YENEEA. The CDR3 DNA reads TGTGCCAGCAGCTTAGTAGCGACCCCGACCGGGGAGCTGTTTTTT. Translation gives CASSLVATPTGELFF.

This clone appeared a single time. The genes are TRBV2 and TRBJ2-7, with a possible D match to TRBD2 (5 bases). Germline V gene data show CDR1 as SNHLY and CDR2 as FYNNEI. The germline V and J ends were trimmed by 7 bases and 2 bases, with 9 bases remaining between them. The CDR3 runs to 12 residues. Here the CDR3 DNA reads TGTGCCAGCACTGGAGGAACCTACGAGCAGTACTTC. It specifies CASTGGTYEQYF. Using reference TRBV2 and TRBJ2-7 for the parts outside the CDR3, the full variable domain is EPEVTQTPSHQVTQMGQEVILRCVPISNHLYFYWYRQILGQKVEFLVSFYNNEISEKSEIFDDQFSVERPDGSNFTLKIRSTKLEDSAMYFCASTGGTYEQYFGPGTRLTVT.

The chain links TRBV11-3 to TRBJ1-2, with TRBD1 matching over 8 bases. The length of the CDR3 is 13 residues. Looked up from germline, CDR1 is SGHNT and CDR2 is YENEEA. The V segment lost 3 bases and the J segment 8 bases; nucleotides outside the gene matches: 5. CDR3 sequence: CASSLTGERGYTF. The CDR3, as DNA: TGTGCCAGCAGCTTGACAGGGGAACGCGGCTACACCTTC.

The rearrangement links TRBV11-2 to TRBJ2-2; D is perhaps TRBD2 (6 bases). Germline CDR1 is SGHAT and CDR2 is FQNNGV. The CDR3 is 14 residues long. The V and J ends lost 2 bases and 7 bases respectively, with 11 bases between them. Here the CDR3 DNA reads TGTGCCAGCAGCTTATCGGGGGAGGTCGGGGAGCTGTTTTTT. Translated: CASSLSGEVGELFF.

This chain uses TRBV10-1 with TRBJ2-3, with TRBD2 identical over 15 bases. The CDR3 is made up of 15 amino acids. Germline CDR1 and CDR2: WNHNN and SYGVQD (reference sequence). V lost 4 bases to trimming and J lost 7 bases; unmatched junction nucleotides: 3. CDR3 residues: CASSVGLAGGNTQYF. Here the CDR3 DNA reads TGCGCCAGCAGTGTCGGACTAGCGGGAGGGAATACGCAGTATTTT.

This chain connects TRBV18 to TRBJ2-2; D not certain. The CDR3 has 14 amino acids. V dropped 6 bases and J dropped 0 bases, with 8 bases sitting between them. Per germline, CDR1 KGHSH and CDR2 LQKENI. The CDR3, as DNA: TGTGCCAGCTCCCCCGCAGCGAACACCGGGGAGCTGTTTTTT. It encodes CASSPAANTGELFF.

The V and J genes are TRBV5-1 and TRBJ2-7, with D possibly matching TRBD2 (6 bases). Germline V gene sequence: CDR1 SGHRS, CDR2 YFSETQ. V lost 0 bases, J lost 6 bases, and 16 bases lay in between. This CDR3 is 15 amino acids long. The CDR3 coding sequence is TGCGCCAGCAGCTTGGAGTGGGGCGGGACCTCCGAGCAGTACTTC. Translating it yields CASSLEWGGTSEQYF.

The chain has TRBV6-5 and TRBJ2-1; 9 bases align to TRBD2. Germline V gene lookup returns CDR1 MNHEY and CDR2 SVGAGI. The CDR3 is made up of 14 amino acids. Trimming cost V 7 bases and J 4 bases; bases outside gene matches: 5. The CDR3 nucleotides are TGTGCCAGCAAAAAGCGGGAGGAGTACAATGAGCAGTTCTTC. It is translated as CASKKREEYNEQFF.

This rearrangement joins TRBV3-1 (or the pseudogene TRBV3-2) to TRBJ2-3; the D gene is possibly TRBD2 (5 bases). V lost 4 bases and J lost 0, with 14 bases in between. The germline V gene has CDR1 LGHDT and CDR2 YNNKEL (reference sequence). The CDR3 consists of 16 residues. The CDR3 reads CASSPGIQTSTDTQYF. Written as DNA, the CDR3 is TGTGCCAGCAGCCCCGGGATTCAGACAAGCACAGATACGCAGTATTTT.

The chain couples TRBV29-1 to TRBJ2-5; 7 bases map to TRBD2. After removal of 4 bases from V and 3 bases from J, the junction contained 2 bases not matched to a gene. There are 12 residues in the CDR3. Germline V lookup: CDR1 SQVTM, CDR2 ANQGSEA. CDR3 sequence reads: CSVAGGEETQYF. CDR3 nucleotides: TGCAGCGTTGCGGGGGGAGAAGAGACCCAGTACTTC.